This is a list of T cell receptor beta chains from one sample in a study of neurological immune-mediated disorders. Using its own MiXCR run on the 5' RACE reads, TCRdb lists one record per CDR3 protein. Of 45,000 to 65,000 distinct CDR3 sequences listed, 4.2% are singletons. The sequenced material came from PBMCs. The receptors were sampled from a man aged 45-65 years with multiple sclerosis. Both conserved end residues are part of each CDR3. Fields, in order: CDR3 protein, CDR3 DNA, J gene, V gene, clone size, D gene, CDR3 length. A D gene is named only where the DNA matches it firmly. A row's size may be missing; if present it is once, few, many or a size class.

CASTTSGGGKTQYF | TGTGCCAGCACGACTAGCGGGGGGGGAAAGACCCAGTACTTC | TRBJ2-5 | TRBV7-2 | NA | TRBD2 | 14
CSARPNPAYEQYF | TGCAGTGCTCGTCCCAACCCCGCCTACGAGCAGTACTTC | TRBJ2-7 | TRBV20-1 | few | NA | 13
CASSFDSLNTEAFF | TGCGCCAGCAGCTTCGACAGCCTGAACACTGAAGCTTTCTTT | TRBJ1-1 | TRBV5-1 | many | NA | 14
CASRRDRTSTDTQYF | TGTGCCAGCAGACGAGACAGGACTAGCACAGATACGCAGTATTTT | TRBJ2-3 | TRBV12-3/TRBV12-4 | many | NA | 15
CASSESAPVMNTEAFF | TGCGCCAGCAGTGAGTCTGCCCCGGTGATGAACACTGAAGCTTTCTTT | TRBJ1-1 | TRBV10-1 | NA | NA | 16
CAITRDSQNTEAFF | TGTGCCATCACCCGGGACAGTCAGAACACTGAAGCTTTCTTT | TRBJ1-1 | TRBV10-3 | few | TRBD1 | 14
CASPNTGSADTEAFF | TGTGCCAGCCCAAATACGGGGTCGGCGGACACTGAAGCTTTCTTT | TRBJ1-1 | TRBV5-8 | few | NA | 15
CASSGPGTGGGLNTEAFF | TGTGCCAGCAGCGGTCCCGGGACAGGGGGCGGCCTGAACACTGAAGCTTTCTTT | TRBJ1-1 | TRBV2 | many | TRBD1 | 18
CSAKEWGGIAYEQYF | TGCAGTGCTAAGGAGTGGGGAGGGATTGCCTACGAGCAGTACTTC | TRBJ2-7 | TRBV20-1 | many | TRBD2 | 15
CSAPRAQGAYEQYF | TGCAGTGCGCCCCGGGCCCAGGGGGCATACGAGCAGTACTTC | TRBJ2-7 | TRBV20-1 | NA | TRBD1 | 14
CASSPPRRAGEETQYF | TGTGCCAGCTCACCACCTAGGCGAGCGGGAGAAGAGACCCAGTACTTC | TRBJ2-5 | TRBV18 | many | TRBD2 | 16
CASSGTGSGNTIYF | TGTGCCAGCAGCGGCACCGGTTCTGGAAACACCATATATTTT | TRBJ1-3 | TRBV9 | many | NA | 14
CAISQMTGGNDYEQFF | TGTGCCATCAGCCAGATGACAGGGGGCAATGACTATGAGCAGTTCTTC | TRBJ2-1 | TRBV10-3 | many | TRBD1 | 16
CASSRSTGADTQYF | TGTGCCAGCAGCCGTTCCACAGGGGCAGATACGCAGTATTTT | TRBJ2-3 | TRBV3-1 | many | TRBD1 | 14
CAGGGDNSPLHF | TGTGCCGGGGGCGGCGATAATTCACCCCTCCACTTT | TRBJ1-6 | TRBV25-1 | NA | NA | 12
CASSLSAGGITGELFF | TGTGCCAGCAGCCTTTCAGCGGGAGGGATAACCGGGGAGCTGTTTTTT | TRBJ2-2 | TRBV4-2 | many | TRBD2 | 16
CASSPPGQPQHF | TGTGCCAGCTCACCACCAGGTCAGCCCCAGCATTTT | TRBJ1-5 | TRBV18 | many | NA | 12
CASSPRGSNQPQHF | TGTGCCAGCAGTCCGCGGGGGAGCAATCAGCCCCAGCATTTT | TRBJ1-5 | TRBV6-5 | many | NA | 14
CASRGGGINEAFF | TGTGCCAGCAGGGGAGGGGGCATAAATGAAGCTTTCTTT | TRBJ1-1 | TRBV2 | many | TRBD1 | 13
CASSFSGTAATNEKLFF | TGCGCCAGCAGCTTCTCCGGGACAGCGGCAACTAATGAAAAACTGTTTTTT | TRBJ1-4 | TRBV5-1 | many | TRBD1 | 17
CASSERTGLSYEQYF | TGTGCCAGCAGTGAAAGGACAGGCCTTAGCTACGAGCAGTACTTC | TRBJ2-7 | TRBV2 | many | TRBD1 | 15
CASTNIPKGVEAFF | TGTGCCAGCACCAATATCCCTAAAGGAGTAGAAGCTTTCTTT | TRBJ1-1 | TRBV6-2/TRBV6-3 | many | NA | 14
CASSLDALRTDTQYF | TGTGCCAGCAGCTTAGATGCGCTTCGCACAGATACGCAGTATTTT | TRBJ2-3 | TRBV7-9 | many | NA | 15
CASSWETDGSIQYF | TGCGCCAGCAGCTGGGAAACTGACGGGAGCATTCAGTACTTC | TRBJ2-4 | TRBV5-1 | many | NA | 14
CASTTGSYNEQFF | TGTGCCAGCACTACCGGCTCTTACAATGAGCAGTTCTTC | TRBJ2-1 | TRBV27 | NA | NA | 13
CSACRLQETQYF | TGCAGCGCCTGCCGCTTGCAAGAGACCCAGTACTTC | TRBJ2-5 | TRBV29-1 | many | NA | 12
CASSLFGRREAFF | TGCGCCAGCAGCTTGTTCGGGAGGAGGGAAGCTTTCTTT | TRBJ1-1 | TRBV5-1 | many | NA | 13
CASSPTALPHQVQFF | TGCGCCAGCAGCCCGACGGCTCTTCCCCATCAGGTGCAGTTCTTC | TRBJ2-1 | TRBV4-1 | many | NA | 15
CASSQSDNYEQYF | TGTGCCAGCAGCCAGTCGGACAACTACGAGCAGTACTTC | TRBJ2-7 | TRBV28 | few | NA | 13
CSARGRSNTEAFF | TGCAGTGCTAGAGGCAGGTCGAACACTGAAGCTTTCTTT | TRBJ1-1 | TRBV20-1 | many | NA | 13
CSARGNEQYF | TGCAGTGCTAGAGGGAACGAGCAGTACTTC | TRBJ2-7 | TRBV20-1 | many | NA | 10
CASSLAGFGLAYEQFF | TGTGCCAGCAGCCTAGCTGGGTTCGGTCTAGCTTATGAGCAGTTCTTC | TRBJ2-1 | TRBV6-5 | many | NA | 16
CAEIDRGRPPLAGELFF | TGTGCAGAAATCGACAGGGGTCGACCACCGCTTGCCGGGGAGCTGTTTTTT | TRBJ2-2 | TRBV7-9 | many | TRBD1 | 17
CASSSSEDTSYEQYF | TGTGCCAGCAGCAGTAGTGAGGACACATCCTACGAGCAGTACTTC | TRBJ2-7 | TRBV7-9 | few | NA | 15
CASSGNRGNEQFF | TGTGCCAGCAGTGGAAACAGGGGCAATGAGCAGTTCTTC | TRBJ2-1 | TRBV12-3/TRBV12-4 | many | TRBD1 | 13
CASSFGTPANEQYF | TGTGCCAGCAGCTTCGGGACGCCTGCGAACGAGCAGTACTTC | TRBJ2-7 | TRBV5-6 | many | NA | 14
CASSLAGGTTYEQYF | TGTGCCAGCAGTTTGGCGGGGGGAACTACCTACGAGCAGTACTTC | TRBJ2-7 | TRBV7-9 | NA | TRBD2 | 15
CASSLGWNNNEQFF | TGCGCCAGCAGCTTGGGATGGAATAACAATGAGCAGTTCTTC | TRBJ2-1 | TRBV5-1 | many | NA | 14
CSARTAGDLFF | TGCAGCGCCCGGACCGCAGGGGATCTGTTTTTT | TRBJ1-4 | TRBV29-1 | many | NA | 11
CASSPARTSVTYNEQFF | TGCGCCAGCAGCCCAGCTAGGACTAGCGTGACCTACAATGAGCAGTTCTTC | TRBJ2-1 | TRBV5-1 | many | TRBD2 | 17
CASSYTPGLSTDTQYF | TGCGCCAGCAGCTATACTCCGGGACTGAGCACAGATACGCAGTATTTT | TRBJ2-3 | TRBV5-1 | many | NA | 16
CASSLFSGYTDTQYF | TGCGCCAGCAGCTTGTTTAGCGGGTACACAGATACGCAGTATTTT | TRBJ2-3 | TRBV5-1 | many | TRBD2 | 15
CASSVASGNYGYTF | TGTGCCAGCAGTGTGGCGTCAGGGAACTATGGCTACACCTTC | TRBJ1-2 | TRBV12-3/TRBV12-4 | NA | NA | 14
CASSSSGRLQETQYF | TGTGCCAGCTCATCTAGCGGGAGGTTACAAGAGACCCAGTACTTC | TRBJ2-5 | TRBV18 | many | TRBD2 | 15
CSARETGGPRWALNQPQHF | TGCAGTGCTAGAGAGACAGGGGGCCCTCGATGGGCCCTCAACCAGCCCCAGCATTTT | TRBJ1-5 | TRBV20-1 | many | TRBD1 | 19
CASSLGSGRIDTQYF | TGTGCCAGCAGCTTAGGTTCCGGGAGGATCGATACGCAGTATTTT | TRBJ2-3 | TRBV7-2 | NA | TRBD2 | 15
CASRPGDRGRYEQYF | TGTGCCAGCCGCCCCGGGGACAGGGGGCGGTACGAGCAGTACTTC | TRBJ2-7 | TRBV27 | NA | TRBD1 | 15
CASSFRVVSYEQYF | TGTGCCAGCAGCTTCCGGGTCGTATCCTACGAGCAGTACTTC | TRBJ2-7 | TRBV5-5 | many | NA | 14
CASSLAQSSYNEQFF | TGCGCCAGCAGCTTGGCACAGAGCTCCTACAATGAGCAGTTCTTC | TRBJ2-1 | TRBV5-1 | many | NA | 15
CASRHWSGYEQYF | TGCGCCAGCAGACATTGGAGTGGCTACGAGCAGTACTTC | TRBJ2-7 | TRBV5-1 | many | NA | 13
CASSRALDGNQPQHF | TGTGCCAGCAGTCGGGCCTTGGATGGGAATCAGCCCCAGCATTTT | TRBJ1-5 | TRBV2 | many | NA | 15
CASSFGTGKFEQYF | TGCGCCAGCAGCTTTGGGACAGGGAAGTTCGAGCAGTACTTC | TRBJ2-7 | TRBV5-1 | many | TRBD1 | 14
CSADPKGITEAFF | TGCAGTGCCGACCCTAAAGGGATTACTGAAGCTTTCTTT | TRBJ1-1 | TRBV20-1 | many | NA | 13
CASRPGTGMTGELFF | TGCGCCAGCAGGCCCGGGACAGGGATGACCGGGGAGCTGTTTTTT | TRBJ2-2 | TRBV5-1 | many | TRBD1 | 15
CATRGDGGSYNEQFF | TGTGCCACCCGGGGGGACGGAGGTTCCTACAATGAGCAGTTCTTC | TRBJ2-1 | TRBV24-1 | NA | TRBD2 | 15
CASSPPGLTKTYEQYF | TGCGCCAGCAGCCCCCCCGGACTAACGAAAACCTACGAGCAGTACTTC | TRBJ2-7 | TRBV5-1 | NA | NA | 16
CASSRGDRVGETQYF | TGTGCCAGCAGTCGGGGAGACAGGGTCGGAGAGACCCAGTACTTC | TRBJ2-5 | TRBV27 | NA | TRBD1 | 15
CASSPYAGANNSPLHF | TGTGCCAGCTCACCTTACGCAGGGGCAAATAATTCACCCCTCCACTTT | TRBJ1-6 | TRBV18 | NA | NA | 16
CASSSVRDSPLHF | TGTGCCAGCAGTTCAGTTAGAGATTCACCCCTCCACTTT | TRBJ1-6 | TRBV6-5 | NA | NA | 13